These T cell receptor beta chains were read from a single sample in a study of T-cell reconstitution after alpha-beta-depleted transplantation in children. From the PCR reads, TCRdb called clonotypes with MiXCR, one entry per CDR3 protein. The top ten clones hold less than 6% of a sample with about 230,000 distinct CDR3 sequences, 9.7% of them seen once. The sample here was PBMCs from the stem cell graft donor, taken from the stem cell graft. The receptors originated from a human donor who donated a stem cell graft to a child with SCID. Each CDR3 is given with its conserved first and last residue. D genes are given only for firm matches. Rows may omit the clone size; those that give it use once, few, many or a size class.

CDR3nt: TGCAGTGCGCCGGACAGGGGGACGTCCTACGAGCAGTACTTC
CDR3aa: CSAPDRGTSYEQYF
d_gene: TRBD1
j_gene: TRBJ2-7
abundance: many
v_gene: TRBV20-1

CDR3nt: TGCGCCAGCAGCTTGGATGGCGGTGGGAGCAATCAGCCCCAGCATTTT
CDR3aa: CASSLDGGGSNQPQHF
d_gene: -
j_gene: TRBJ1-5
abundance: many
v_gene: TRBV5-1

CDR3nt: TGTGCCAGCAGTTACGCAGGGAGCAATCAGCCCCAGCATTTT
CDR3aa: CASSYAGSNQPQHF
d_gene: -
j_gene: TRBJ1-5
abundance: many
v_gene: TRBV6-5

CDR3nt: TGTGCCAGCAGCGCCCTACAGGGGGCGCGGGATACCGGGGAGCTGTTTTTT
CDR3aa: CASSALQGARDTGELFF
d_gene: TRBD1
j_gene: TRBJ2-2
abundance: few
v_gene: TRBV5-5

CDR3nt: TGCGCCAGCAGCAGCGCGGGGACCACAGATACGCAGTATTTT
CDR3aa: CASSSAGTTDTQYF
d_gene: -
j_gene: TRBJ2-3
abundance: many
v_gene: TRBV5-1

CDR3nt: TGCAGTGCTTCGGACAGGGCCTCGGATTCACCCCTCCACTTT
CDR3aa: CSASDRASDSPLHF
d_gene: TRBD1
j_gene: TRBJ1-6
abundance: many
v_gene: TRBV20-1

CDR3nt: TGCGCCAGCAGCCCCAACCCCGGGGATACGCAGTATTTT
CDR3aa: CASSPNPGDTQYF
d_gene: -
j_gene: TRBJ2-3
abundance: many
v_gene: TRBV5-1

CDR3nt: TGTGCCAGCAGTAGTCCACGGGACTCCTTCTCCACAGATACGCAGTATTTT
CDR3aa: CASSSPRDSFSTDTQYF
d_gene: -
j_gene: TRBJ2-3
abundance: -
v_gene: TRBV7-9

CDR3nt: TGTGCCAGCGGACAGGGTCTTAATTCACCCCTCCACTTT
CDR3aa: CASGQGLNSPLHF
d_gene: TRBD1
j_gene: TRBJ1-6
abundance: many
v_gene: TRBV3-1

CDR3nt: TGCGCCAGCAGCTTGGTCGCTGGCGGGGAGCTGTTTTTT
CDR3aa: CASSLVAGGELFF
d_gene: -
j_gene: TRBJ2-2
abundance: many
v_gene: TRBV5-1

CDR3nt: TGCGCCAGCAGCCAAGAACAGGATCGAGCCCAGCATTTT
CDR3aa: CASSQEQDRAQHF
d_gene: -
j_gene: TRBJ1-5
abundance: many
v_gene: TRBV4-1

CDR3nt: TGTGCCAGCAGTGATGGATCGGGGCTAAGGTTGTCCCTCCACTTT
CDR3aa: CASSDGSGLRLSLHF
d_gene: -
j_gene: TRBJ1-6
abundance: many
v_gene: TRBV6-1

CDR3nt: TGTGCCAGCGTACGTGGGGGATCCTACAATGAGCAGTTCTTC
CDR3aa: CASVRGGSYNEQFF
d_gene: -
j_gene: TRBJ2-1
abundance: many
v_gene: TRBV6-5

CDR3nt: TGCGCCAGCAGCCAAGAACAGCCCTCTGGGGCCAACGTCCTGACTTTC
CDR3aa: CASSQEQPSGANVLTF
d_gene: -
j_gene: TRBJ2-6
abundance: many
v_gene: TRBV4-3

CDR3nt: TGCAGTGCCTATACCGGGACAGAAATAAATTCACCCCTCCACTTT
CDR3aa: CSAYTGTEINSPLHF
d_gene: TRBD1
j_gene: TRBJ1-6
abundance: many
v_gene: TRBV20-1

CDR3nt: TGTGCCAGCAGCCCTACTCTACTTTCGACAGATACGCAGTATTTT
CDR3aa: CASSPTLLSTDTQYF
d_gene: -
j_gene: TRBJ2-3
abundance: many
v_gene: TRBV7-2